These 31 T cell receptor beta chains came from one sample sequenced in a study of shared clonotypes between healthy human individuals. The method was immunoSEQ multiplex PCR; TCRdb's version includes in-frame clones alone and lacks a portion of them. The table includes hundreds of thousands of clones, just over 95% detected once. Terminally differentiated effector memory CD45RA+ cells were excluded from the naive CD8 cells, which were CD45RO-negative and positively selected for CCR7. Sequencing used naive CD8+ T cells sorted from blood. Receptor source: a man younger than 40 in good health.

As for this clone: Compared with germline, one end of the junction differs, possibly owing to a read error. The V gene is TRBV19, the J gene TRBJ1-1, with D maybe TRBD1 (6 bases). The germline CDR1 and CDR2 sequences are LNHDA and SQIVND (reference sequence). This CDR3 is 14 amino acids long. The CDR3 loop reads CASGGGRANAEAFF. CDR3 nucleotide sequence: TGTGCCAGTGGGGGGGGCAGGGCGAACGCTGAAGCTTTCTTT.

In this sample, this clone turned up once. The rearrangement joins TRBV27 to TRBJ2-5; D possibly corresponds to TRBD1 (5 bases). The V end was cut by 3 bases, the J end by 1 base, with 6 bases between. CDR3 length: 13 amino acids. Per the germline V gene, CDR1 is MNHEY and CDR2 is SMNVEV (reference sequence). The CDR3 loop reads CASSFRVQETQYF. In DNA form, the CDR3 reads TGTGCCAGCAGTTTCAGGGTCCAAGAGACCCAGTACTTC.

The chain has TRBV19 and TRBJ1-5; no firm D call. Trimming took 5 bases from V and 0 from J, leaving 8 bases between them. Per the germline V gene, CDR1 is LNHDA and CDR2 is SQIVND (reference sequence). CDR3 length: 14 amino acids. CDR3 nucleotide sequence: TGTGCCAGTAGTTATAGGTATAGCAATCAGCCCCAGCATTTT. Amino acids: CASSYRYSNQPQHF.

This rearrangement joins TRBV14 to TRBJ2-1; 10 nucleotides align to TRBD2. Germline CDR1 SGHDN, CDR2 FVKESK. The CDR3 is 17 amino acids. V dropped 4 bases and J dropped 0; count of bases not matched to a gene: 6. CDR3 nucleotides: TGTGCCAGCAGCCGTATCCGGACTAGCGGCTCCTACAATGAGCAGTTCTTC. Amino acid sequence: CASSRIRTSGSYNEQFF.

The chain combines TRBV5-1 with TRBJ2-3; 9 bases are shared with TRBD1. The CDR3 has 14 residues. V trimming: 4 bases; J trimming: 3 bases; junction bases outside the gene matches: 3. CDR1 is SGHRS and CDR2 is YFSETQ in the germline V gene. CDR3 amino acids: CASSKGTGTDTQYF. The CDR3 coding sequence is TGCGCCAGCAGCAAAGGGACAGGGACAGATACGCAGTATTTT. The variable domain in full, with the rest retrieved from reference TRBV5-1 and TRBJ2-3, is KAGVTQTPRYLIKTRGQQVTLSCSPISGHRSVSWYQQTPGQGLQFLFEYFSETQRNKGNFPGRFSGRQFSNSRSEMNVSTLELGDSALYLCASSKGTGTDTQYFGPGTRLTVL.

The chain is built from TRBV5-4 and TRBJ1-1; no firm D call. This CDR3 comprises 14 residues. V lost 1 base, J lost 4 bases, and 11 bases lay in between. The germline V gene encodes CDR1 SGHNT and CDR2 YYREEE (reference sequence). CDR3 protein: CASSLRGSGTEAFF. CDR3 DNA sequence: TGTGCCAGCAGCTTGCGAGGGAGCGGCACTGAAGCTTTCTTT.

V and J are TRBV7-9 and TRBJ2-7, with TRBD2 matching over 12 bases. This CDR3 comprises 15 residues. Trimming at V came to 5 bases and at J to 4 bases, leaving 6 bases not matched to a gene. Germline CDR1 and CDR2: SEHNR and FQNEAQ (reference sequence). Here the CDR3 reads CASSPGTSGPYEQYF. CDR3 coding DNA: TGTGCCAGCAGCCCCGGGACTAGCGGGCCTTACGAGCAGTACTTC.

The rearrangement uses TRBV11-3 and TRBJ2-7; 10 nucleotides agree with TRBD1. Germline lookup yields CDR1 SGHNT and CDR2 YENEEA. Trimming at V came to 4 bases and at J to 3 bases, leaving 6 bases not matched to a gene. The CDR3 is made up of 15 amino acids. CDR3: CASSSSGTGDYEQYF. The CDR3 nucleotides read TGTGCCAGCAGCTCCTCCGGGACAGGGGACTACGAGCAGTACTTC.

The J gene is TRBJ1-1, the V gene TRBV7-2, with 9 bases identical to TRBD1. The CDR3 is 17 residues long. With V trimmed by 4 bases and J by 4 bases, 13 bases remained unmatched. Germline loops: CDR1 SGHTA, CDR2 FQGNSA. DNA of the CDR3: TGTGCCAGCAGCTCGAACCTTCGGACAGGGGAGGGCACTGAAGCTTTCTTT. This codes for CASSSNLRTGEGTEAFF. The full variable domain, completed using reference TRBV7-2 and TRBJ1-1, is GAGVSQSPSNKVTEKGKDVELRCDPISGHTALYWYRQSLGQGLEFLIYFQGNSAPDKSGLPSDRFSAERTGGSVSTLTIQRTQQEDSAVYLCASSSNLRTGEGTEAFFGQGTRLTVV.

The chain employs TRBV7-6 and TRBJ2-2; no definite D call. CDR3 length equals 14 residues. V lost 1 base and J lost 6, with 9 bases in between. The V gene's germline CDR1 is SGHVS and CDR2 FNYEAQ. For the CDR3, the DNA is TGTGCCAGCAGCTTAGTGGGAAACCCCGGGGAGCTGTTTTTT. It specifies CASSLVGNPGELFF.

The V gene is TRBV21-1, the J gene TRBJ2-7; the DNA was not used to check the table's D call, TRBD2. TRBV21-1 is marked as a pseudogene. CDR3 length: 13 residues. CDR3 nucleotide sequence: TGTGCCACTGAGGGACTACGCTCCTACGAGCAGTACTTC. This translates into CATEGLRSYEQYF.

The chain is built from TRBV27 and TRBJ2-1, with unresolved D. Germline CDR1 MNHEY, CDR2 SMNVEV (reference sequence). The CDR3 loop spans 13 amino acids. V was shortened by 5 bases and J by 8 bases, with 13 bases between the two germline ends. DNA of the CDR3: TGTGCCAGCAGTCCTTACCGACGCGATGAGCAGTTCTTC. It specifies CASSPYRRDEQFF.

The CDR3 protein is CASSLALAGTKNIQYF. The DNA for the CDR3 is TGTGCCAGCAGCTTAGCCCTAGCGGGTACCAAAAACATTCAGTACTTC. The rearrangement joins TRBV7-8 to TRBJ2-4; 8 bases agree with TRBD2. Germline CDR1 SGHVS, CDR2 FQNEAQ. V lost 0 bases, J lost 2 bases, and 3 bases stayed unmatched. The CDR3 sequence is 16 residues long.

The chain couples TRBV7-9 to TRBJ2-1; TRBD2 matches at 11 bases. CDR1 is SEHNR and CDR2 is FQNEAQ in the germline V gene (reference sequence). This CDR3 comprises 14 residues. Trimming at V came to 5 bases and at J to 9 bases, leaving 6 bases not matched to a gene. The CDR3 DNA reads as TGTGCCAGCAGCCCCCTAGCGGGAGGTGGTGAGCAGTTCTTC. Its translation is CASSPLAGGGEQFF. The variable domain in full, completed from reference TRBV7-9 and TRBJ2-1, reads DTGVSQNPRHKITKRGQNVTFRCDPISEHNRLYWYRQTLGQGPEFLTYFQNEAQLEKSRLLSDRFSAERPKGSFSTLEIQRTEQGDSAMYLCASSPLAGGGEQFFGPGTRLTVL.

The V gene is TRBV28, the J gene TRBJ2-1, with D possibly being TRBD2 (6 bases). CDR3 length equals 15 residues. V gave up 7 bases and J gave up 0 bases, with 13 bases separating them. From germline, CDR1 is MDHEN and CDR2 SYDVKM. CDR3 protein: CASTGDHSSYNEQFF. The CDR3 region has the DNA TGTGCCAGCACGGGGGACCACAGCTCCTACAATGAGCAGTTCTTC.

The chain joins TRBV15 to TRBJ2-1, with 7 bases identical to TRBD2. The length of the CDR3 is 14 residues. Unmatched junction bases numbered 11, after V lost 8 bases and J lost 7 bases. Germline CDR1 is LNHNV and CDR2 is YYDKDF (reference sequence). The CDR3 spells CATRTREGQNEQFF. The CDR3 DNA follows: TGTGCCACCCGGACGAGGGAGGGCCAGAATGAGCAGTTCTTC.

Comment on this clone: Other nucleotide sequences from this sample produce the same CDR3. The J gene is TRBJ2-7, the V gene TRBV18, with unresolved D. The CDR3 spans 12 residues. The V end was cut by 3 bases, the J end by 4 bases, with 7 bases between. The germline V gene has CDR1 KGHSH and CDR2 LQKENI. The CDR3 coding sequence is TGTGCCAGCTCACCTCGGGTGTACGAGCAGTACTTC. It specifies CASSPRVYEQYF. The whole variable domain, remainder taken from reference TRBV18 and TRBJ2-7, is NAGVMQNPRHLVRRRGQEARLRCSPMKGHSHVYWYRQLPEEGLKFMVYLQKENIIDESGMPKERFSAEFPKEGPSILRIQQVVRGDSAAYFCASSPRVYEQYFGPGTRLTVT.

The V gene is TRBV28, the J gene TRBJ2-1, with TRBD2 identical over 12 bases. The CDR3 spans 18 residues. Trimming removed 1 base from V and 7 bases from J; junction bases left unmatched: 11. Germline V gene lookup returns CDR1 MDHEN and CDR2 SYDVKM. DNA for the CDR3: TGTGCCAGCAGTTTATCTCTTTGGACTAGCGGGACCAGTAATGAGCAGTTCTTC. It specifies CASSLSLWTSGTSNEQFF.

This clone was seen a single time. The same CDR3 can be traced to other DNA sequences in this sample. DNA for the CDR3: TGTGCCTGGACGCTAGGGGGGAACACTGAAGCTTTCTTT. Its protein product is CAWTLGGNTEAFF. The chain uses TRBV30 and TRBJ1-1; tentative D call: TRBD1 (6 bases). In germline, CDR1 is GTSNPN, CDR2 SVGIG (reference sequence). V shed 4 bases and J shed 1 base, with 10 bases lying between them. The CDR3 consists of 13 residues.

Concerning this clone itself: The junction and the germline gene differ at one end; a read error may be behind it. The genes are TRBV7-7 and TRBJ2-7; 12 nucleotides align to TRBD2. The CDR3 consists of 15 residues. Germline CDR1 and CDR2: SSHAT and FNYEAQ (reference sequence). The CDR3 nucleotides are TGTGCTAGCAGCTCTGGACTAGCGGGAAGGTACGAGCAGTACTTC. Its translation is CASSSGLAGRYEQYF.

This clone was counted a single time. The chain joins TRBV5-6 to TRBJ2-1; D is unclear. The CDR3 runs to 16 residues. V lost 0 bases and J 3 bases, leaving 13 bases between the germline ends. Germline CDR1 SGHDT, CDR2 YYEEEE. As DNA, the CDR3 is TGTGCCAGCAGCTTGGCTATCAGTGTCCACTACAATGAGCAGTTCTTC. Translation gives CASSLAISVHYNEQFF.

The CDR3: CASSERSGGRYEQYF. For the CDR3, the DNA is TGCGCCAGCAGTGAAAGGTCAGGCGGCCGCTACGAGCAGTACTTC. The rearrangement joins TRBV10-2 to TRBJ2-7; D gene ambiguous. The CDR3 totals 15 residues. Trimming shortened V by 3 bases and J by 3 bases, and 15 bases separated the two germline ends. Germline-derived CDR1 and CDR2 are WSHSY and SAAADI.

The chain carries TRBV9 and TRBJ2-3; 9 positions agree with TRBD2. The CDR3 covers 16 residues. CDR1 is SGDLS, CDR2 YYNGEE, per germline. With V trimmed by 4 bases and J by 4 bases, 10 bases remained unmatched. The CDR3 is CASSPLGAGGPDTQYF. The CDR3 DNA is TGTGCCAGCAGCCCCCTGGGCGCGGGAGGGCCAGATACGCAGTATTTT.

The genes are TRBV5-1 and TRBJ2-1; a weak D match, TRBD1 (7 bases). The CDR3 consists of 15 residues. Between the trimmed V and J ends, which lost 4 bases and 8 bases, there was a span of 19 bases. Per the germline V gene, CDR1 is SGHRS and CDR2 is YFSETQ. CDR3 DNA: TGCGCCAGCAGCGACCGCAGGGGGGTATGGGATGAGCAGTTCTTC. This gives the protein CASSDRRGVWDEQFF. The whole variable domain, remainder taken from reference TRBV5-1 and TRBJ2-1, is KAGVTQTPRYLIKTRGQQVTLSCSPISGHRSVSWYQQTPGQGLQFLFEYFSETQRNKGNFPGRFSGRQFSNSRSEMNVSTLELGDSALYLCASSDRRGVWDEQFFGPGTRLTVL.

In DNA, the CDR3 is TGTGCCAGCAGTGAAGGACAGGGGACTACAGATACGCAGTATTTT. Residues: CASSEGQGTTDTQYF. This chain joins TRBV25-1 and TRBJ2-3, with 9 bases that match TRBD1. The CDR3 has 15 residues. The germline gives CDR1 MGHDK, CDR2 SYGVNS. The junction had 3 bases not matched to a gene; V was cut back by 2 bases and J by 3 bases.

The chain carries TRBV5-5 and TRBJ1-2; 7 positions match TRBD1. The germline CDR1 and CDR2 sequences are SGHKS and YYEKEE (reference sequence). With V trimmed by 5 bases and J by 6 bases, 7 bases remained unmatched. The length of the CDR3 is 13 residues. Here the CDR3 reads CASRGGDRDGYTF. As DNA, the CDR3 is TGTGCCAGCAGGGGGGGAGACAGGGATGGCTACACCTTC. Full variable domain (remainder filled in from reference TRBV5-5 and TRBJ1-2): DAGVTQSPTHLIKTRGQQVTLRCSPISGHKSVSWYQQVLGQGPQFIFQYYEKEERGRGNFPDRFSARQFPNYSSELNVNALLLGDSALYLCASRGGDRDGYTFGSGTRLTVV.

The genes are TRBV10-3 and TRBJ2-7; 12 nucleotides line up with TRBD1. The CDR3 contains 16 residues. Germline V gene data show CDR1 as ENHRY and CDR2 as SYGVKD. The ends lost 3 bases at V and 7 bases at J; junction bases unmatched: 10. The CDR3 bases are TGTGCCATCAGTGATCACCCGGGACAGGGGGCTTGGGAGCAGTACTTC. Protein product: CAISDHPGQGAWEQYF.

The rearrangement links TRBV2 to TRBJ1-2; no clear D gene. The V gene's germline CDR1 is SNHLY and CDR2 FYNNEI. With 8 bases removed from V and 0 bases from J, the gap between germline ends came to 13 bases. The CDR3 contains 14 residues. CDR3 region: CASPGLAPNYGYTF. CDR3 in DNA: TGTGCCAGCCCCGGACTTGCTCCTAACTATGGCTACACCTTC.

J is TRBJ2-7 and V is TRBV5-1; 7 bases align to TRBD2. This CDR3 has 14 residues. The germline gives CDR1 SGHRS, CDR2 YFSETQ. Unmatched junction bases numbered 7, after V lost 4 bases and J lost 3 bases. The CDR3 bases are TGCGCCAGCAGCGCGGGGGTCCACAGCTACGAGCAGTACTTC. Amino acid sequence: CASSAGVHSYEQYF.

For the CDR3, the DNA is TGTGCCCCGGGGGACGGGCCGGGAGACACCGGGGAGCTGTTTTTT. This sequence encodes CAPGDGPGDTGELFF. This chain uses TRBV10-3 with TRBJ2-2, with D tentatively TRBD2 (6 bases). Germline CDR1 reads ENHRY; CDR2 reads SYGVKD. V lost 11 bases to trimming and J lost 3 bases, with 19 bases between them. The CDR3 is 15 amino acids.

The chain couples TRBV27 to TRBJ2-1; TRBD2 agrees at 12 bases. V gave up 4 bases and J gave up 9 bases; unmatched junction bases: 4. The CDR3 has 14 amino acids. In germline, CDR1 is MNHEY, CDR2 SMNVEV (reference sequence). This chain's CDR3 is CASSSLAGGGEQFF. The DNA of the CDR3 is TGTGCCAGCAGTTCACTAGCGGGGGGCGGTGAGCAGTTCTTC.